The source of this TCR beta chain is a study of T cell responses to AZD1222 COVID-19 vaccine. General study points: None of the repertoires were sampled until the peak T cell response had passed. Of spike-specific TCRs, nearly half reportedly target regions left unmutated in variants. Spike-wide vaccine-associated CD4 TCRs dominated at 160-218 and 743-854. Spike-specific TCR breadth and depth went up after people got two AZD1222 doses.

Comment on this clone: No antigen is known for it.

Here immunoSEQ multiplex PCR was the method, and the copy in TCRdb shows in-frame clones only, minus some. The sample includes 130,000 to 150,000 clones, 80% to 95% of them seen just once. The V gene's germline CDR1 is SGDLS and CDR2 YYNGEE. The CDR3 covers 15 residues. V lost 3 bases and J lost 4, with 14 bases in between. J is TRBJ2-1 and V is TRBV9; no reliable D call. Material: peripheral blood, obtained on day 0 of AZD1222 vaccination. This TCR derives from an adult in good health. The chain's CDR3 is CASSGGSPGYNEQFF. The DNA for the CDR3 is TGTGCCAGCAGCGGAGGCTCCCCCGGTTACAATGAGCAGTTCTTC.